This T cell receptor (beta chain) appears in the sequencing data of a study of T cells in Graves' hyperthyroidism and ophthalmopathy. Overall study context: At the time of initial diagnosis and before any treatment, peripheral blood was collected.

Germline values: CDR1 SEHNR, CDR2 FQNEAQ (reference sequence). The V and J ends lost 5 bases and 0 bases respectively, with 22 bases between them. The length of the CDR3 is 19 residues. Amplification targeted TCR beta CDR3 regions from RNA transcripts. TCR CDR3 regions were first amplified by RT-PCR with HTBI primers. TCRdb used MiXCR to reprocess the multiplex PCR reads, holding one entry per CDR3 protein. The profile shows hundreds of thousands of distinct CDR3 sequences, 14% of them singletons. V and J are TRBV7-9 and TRBJ2-2; no firm D call. Sequencing was done on a sample of blood. The clonotype comes from a woman aged 18-29 years with Graves' hyperthyroidism. The CDR3 spells CASSAVFTPQRPNTGELFF. In nucleotides, the CDR3 is TGTGCCAGCAGCGCTGTTTTTACCCCCCAGCGACCGAACACCGGGGAGCTGTTTTTT.